The 17 T cell receptor beta chains reported below all come from one sample, sequenced in a study of OX40 agonist ivuxolimab in advanced cancers. Library prep was done by the immunoSEQ multiplex PCR assay. The source is immuneACCESS, and TCRdb retained only in-frame sequences with V and J called. Part of the clones is not carried over; for the studies checked, unresolved V genes explain less than half of this, and the remainder is unexplained. This sample lists under 70,000 clones; 92% were detected once. The leading ten clones occupy under 10% of the sample. The sample in question was CD4+ or CD8+ T cells sorted from blood, obtained in a trial of the OX40 agonist ivuxolimab. The source of these receptors is an adult with an advanced solid tumor such as melanoma, head and neck, liver or kidney cancer.

The V and J genes are TRBV7-2 and TRBJ1-4; D gene uncertain. Deletions cut 1 base from V and 5 bases from J, with 11 bases between. CDR3 length: 15 amino acids. Germline-derived CDR1 and CDR2 are SGHTA and FQGNSA. CDR3 sequence (DNA): TGTGCCAGCAGCTTAGTCGCAGCCTTCAATGAAAAACTGTTTTTT. It translates to CASSLVAAFNEKLFF.

The chain recombines TRBV5-4 with TRBJ1-4; a possible D gene is TRBD1 (5 bases). The germline CDR1 and CDR2 sequences are SGHNT and YYREEE (reference sequence). This CDR3 is 13 amino acids long. The V and J ends lost 6 bases and 6 bases respectively, with 12 bases between them. CDR3 loop: CASKPAQDEKLFF. The CDR3 nucleotides read TGTGCCAGCAAACCGGCACAGGATGAAAAACTGTTTTTT.

This rearrangement joins TRBV7-9 to TRBJ1-4; D is uncertain. Deletions cut 3 bases from V and 7 bases from J, with 12 bases between. Germline V gene sequence: CDR1 SEHNR, CDR2 FQNEAQ (reference sequence). The CDR3 is made up of 14 amino acids. The CDR3 DNA follows: TGTGCCAGCAGCTTCCAGGAACGGGGTGAAAAACTGTTTTTT. Translation gives CASSFQERGEKLFF.

CDR3 nucleotides: TGTGCCAGCAGTCTCACAGGGGACCCCTTCGAGCAGTACTTC. Translation: CASSLTGDPFEQYF. This chain joins TRBV27 and TRBJ2-7; 7 positions match TRBD1. The trim removed 5 bases at V and 6 bases at J, leaving 10 bases unmatched. CDR3 size: 14 residues. CDR1 and CDR2 (germline): MNHEY, SMNVEV (reference sequence).

This chain links TRBV7-9 with TRBJ2-3; D gene unclear. The CDR3 has 13 amino acids. The V end lost 11 bases, the J end lost 3 bases, and 15 bases lay between the germline ends. Germline V gene data show CDR1 as SEHNR and CDR2 as FQNEAQ (reference sequence). The CDR3 region is CASMGRSTDTQYF. As DNA, the CDR3 is TGTGCCTCCATGGGCAGGAGTACAGATACGCAGTATTTT.

This clone turned up a few times. The V gene is TRBV10-1, the J gene TRBJ2-2, with D perhaps matching TRBD1 or TRBD2 (5 bases each). The CDR3 sequence is 14 residues long. CDR1 and CDR2 (germline): WNHNN, SYGVQD (reference sequence). Trimming took 8 bases from V and 3 from J, leaving 13 bases between them. CDR3: CASRDPGDTGELFF. CDR3 sequence (DNA): TGCGCCAGCCGGGACCCCGGGGACACCGGGGAGCTGTTTTTT.

The genes are TRBV2 and TRBJ1-2; 7 bases map to TRBD1. Looked up from germline, CDR1 is SNHLY and CDR2 is FYNNEI. This CDR3 is 18 amino acids long. After removal of 1 base from V and 5 bases from J, the junction contained 16 bases not matched to a gene. DNA of the CDR3: TGTGCCAGCAGTGAAGAGGGACAGTATCCTAGTAATATATATGGCTACACCTTC. It yields the protein CASSEEGQYPSNIYGYTF.

The CDR3 coding sequence is TGTGCCAGCAGCCTGGGACAGGTGGGCGGGGAGGGCTACACCTTC. This encodes CASSLGQVGGEGYTF. The V and J genes are TRBV5-4 and TRBJ1-2; 8 bases match TRBD1. CDR1 and CDR2 from the germline V gene are SGHNT and YYREEE (reference sequence). CDR3 length: 15 amino acids. V shed 4 bases, J shed 8 bases, and the junction held 13 bases outside the gene matches.

This rearrangement joins TRBV10-3 to TRBJ2-3; either TRBD1 or TRBD2 may fit D (6 bases each). From germline, CDR1 is ENHRY and CDR2 SYGVKD. The CDR3 length is 14 residues. The V and J ends lost 4 bases and 6 bases respectively, with 14 bases between them. CDR3 amino acids: CAISGGAYPDTQYF. The CDR3 DNA follows: TGTGCCATCAGTGGGGGGGCCTATCCCGATACGCAGTATTTT.

The CDR3 sequence is CASSLSDGHEAFF. In DNA, the CDR3 is TGTGCCAGCAGCTTATCCGACGGTCATGAAGCTTTCTTT. This sequence joins TRBV7-9 and TRBJ1-1; no definite D call. Germline V lookup: CDR1 SEHNR, CDR2 FQNEAQ (reference sequence). The CDR3 has 13 residues. V was cut by 2 bases and J by 7 bases, with 11 bases left in between.

The V call is TRBV2, the J call TRBJ2-7; D assignment may be TRBD1 or TRBD2 (6 bases each). Germline assignment: CDR1 SNHLY and CDR2 FYNNEI. The CDR3 is 11 residues long. The germline V and J ends were trimmed by 6 bases and 7 bases, with 10 bases remaining between them. CDR3 DNA: TGTGCCAGCAGCCGGGGGCGTGAGCAGTACTTC. Its protein product is CASSRGREQYF.

Only one count was recorded for this clone. This rearrangement joins TRBV6-5 to TRBJ2-7; 9 bases are a match to TRBD1. Looked up from germline, CDR1 is MNHEY and CDR2 is SVGAGI. This CDR3 comprises 16 residues. The V and J ends lost 2 bases and 3 bases, in that order; junction bases with no gene match: 8. The CDR3 nucleotides are TGTGCCAGCAGTTACCCCTTGGGACAGGGCGGCTACGAGCAGTACTTC. Amino acids: CASSYPLGQGGYEQYF.

This chain joins TRBV6-6 and TRBJ1-1; possible D gene TRBD1, 5 bases. From germline, CDR1 is MNHNY and CDR2 SVGAGI (reference sequence). V lost 3 bases, J lost 6 bases, and 17 bases lay in between. The CDR3 totals 15 residues. CDR3 amino acids: CASSYPREGVPEAFF. CDR3 sequence (DNA): TGTGCCAGCAGTTATCCCAGGGAGGGTGTACCTGAAGCTTTCTTT.

CDR3 sequence: CASSVDRFNEQFF. As DNA, the CDR3 is TGCGCCAGCAGCGTGGACCGCTTCAATGAGCAGTTCTTC. V usage is TRBV5-1 and J usage is TRBJ2-1; D call uncertain. Trimming took off 4 bases at V and 6 bases at J, with 11 bases between the two ends. Germline CDR1 is SGHRS and CDR2 is YFSETQ. This CDR3 is 13 amino acids long.

CDR3 sequence reads: CASSLGDRGPTQYF. CDR3 nucleotides: TGCGCCAGCAGCTTGGGGGACAGGGGGCCTACGCAGTATTTT. The J gene is TRBJ2-3, the V gene TRBV5-1, with 12 bases that match TRBD1. V shed 0 bases and J 8 bases; nucleotides not matched to a gene: 1. CDR1 SGHRS and CDR2 YFSETQ come from the germline V gene. The CDR3 is 14 amino acids.

V gene TRBV6-4 combines with J gene TRBJ1-2; no clear D. In germline, CDR1 is MRHNA, CDR2 SNTAGT. Trimming pared 3 bases from V and 4 bases from J, leaving 12 bases between. CDR3 length: 14 amino acids. CDR3 in DNA: TGTGCCAGCAGTGAAACAGTGCTGAGCTATGGCTACACCTTC. Translation gives CASSETVLSYGYTF.

This chain connects TRBV9 to TRBJ1-2, with a weak D call TRBD1 (5 bases). The germline V and J ends were trimmed by 3 bases and 2 bases, with 14 bases remaining between them. There are 15 residues in the CDR3. CDR1 and CDR2 (germline): SGDLS, YYNGEE. The CDR3 is CASSESLTENYGYTF. CDR3 sequence (DNA): TGTGCCAGCAGCGAGAGCCTGACAGAGAACTATGGCTACACCTTC.